The 12 T cell receptor beta chains listed next were all sequenced from one sample in a study of CD8 T cells in ankylosing spondylitis (dated 2017 in TCRdb). Study-wide findings and limitations: A TCR beta motif of fewer than 10 highly homologous amino acid variants appeared characteristic of blood from ankylosing spondylitis patients.

The library was made by 5' RACE. TCRdb names Illumina HiSeq 2500 as the instrument used. The raw public data were reprocessed by TCRdb itself: fastp quality trimming at Q25, MiXCR clonotype calling, in-frame beta chains only. Each entry merges the rows of one CDR3 protein and shows their most common DNA and genes. For this sample there are roughly 490,000 distinct CDR3 sequences; approximately 5.3% appear just once. The ten most abundant clones make up approximately 4% of the sample. No cognate antigen is known for these TCRs. Material for sequencing was blood, either unsorted or a sorted T cell fraction (not recorded which). These receptors were taken from a male donor with ankylosing spondylitis.

The chain carries TRBV7-8 and TRBJ2-7; D is ambiguous. CDR1 is SGHVS and CDR2 is FQNEAQ in the germline V gene. Trimming stripped 1 base from V and 11 bases from J, with 15 bases between. The CDR3 contains 13 residues. The CDR3 coding sequence is TGTGCCAGCAGCTTAGGACCTACCGGCAGTGAGTACTTC. This codes for CASSLGPTGSEYF.

This clonotype was observed at least ten times. The rearrangement links TRBV20-1 to TRBJ1-5, with TRBD1 as a possible D gene (6 bases). V was pared by 6 bases and J by 1 base, with 16 bases between. The CDR3 sequence is 15 residues long. Germline V gene sequence: CDR1 DFQATT, CDR2 SNEGSKA (reference sequence). CDR3 region: CSARRTGQSNQPQHF. Written as DNA, the CDR3 is TGCAGTGCAAGGAGAACAGGGCAAAGCAATCAGCCCCAGCATTTT.

This clonotype came up many times. V and J are TRBV7-9 and TRBJ1-1; a weak D match, TRBD1 (5 bases). CDR1 and CDR2 (germline): SEHNR, FQNEAQ (reference sequence). The CDR3 length is 13 residues. Trimming stripped 3 bases from V and 7 bases from J, with 12 bases between. The CDR3 loop is CASSFGRDLEAFF. The CDR3 DNA reads TGTGCCAGCAGCTTCGGGCGGGACCTTGAAGCTTTCTTT.

The table lists this clonotype with many counts. The J gene is TRBJ1-1, the V gene TRBV9; D is possibly TRBD1 (6 bases). Trimming left V 3 bases short and J 5 bases short, with 14 bases between. Germline V gene sequence: CDR1 SGDLS, CDR2 YYNGEE. This CDR3 is built from 14 residues. CDR3 protein: CASSAGHLRTEAFF. The CDR3 bases are TGTGCCAGCAGCGCGGGACATTTAAGGACTGAAGCTTTCTTT.

This clonotype was seen ten or more times. V is TRBV6-2 or TRBV6-3 and J is TRBJ1-5; D gene unclear. The CDR3 sequence is 19 residues long. The V gene's germline CDR1 is MNHEY and CDR2 SVGEGT. Trimming took 2 bases from V and 3 from J, leaving 23 bases between them. The CDR3 sequence is CASSYGVWVGAPDNQPQHF. CDR3 bases: TGTGCCAGCAGTTACGGGGTATGGGTCGGTGCACCGGACAATCAGCCCCAGCATTTT.

The chain links TRBV20-1 to TRBJ2-1, with 10 bases fitting TRBD2. Germline values: CDR1 DFQATT, CDR2 SNEGSKA (reference sequence). The CDR3 is made up of 15 amino acids. The J segment lost 7 bases and the V segment lost 8 bases, leaving 14 bases of the junction unmatched. The CDR3 protein is CSSIYRAGGLNEQFF. In DNA form, the CDR3 reads TGCAGTTCCATATATCGAGCGGGAGGGCTAAATGAGCAGTTCTTC.

This clonotype has just a few counts. This chain links TRBV15 with TRBJ2-1; D is unresolved. V was shortened by 11 bases and J by 4 bases, with 3 bases between the two germline ends. Germline V lookup: CDR1 LNHNV, CDR2 YYDKDF (reference sequence). The CDR3 is 9 residues long. CDR3: CASYNEQFF. The DNA for the CDR3 is TGTGCCTCTTACAATGAGCAGTTCTTC.

There are many counts of this clonotype. This chain links TRBV4-3 with TRBJ1-6; the D gene is possibly TRBD1 (5 bases). V was cut by 4 bases and J by 9 bases, with 13 bases left in between. Per the germline V gene, CDR1 is LGHNA and CDR2 is YSLEER. This CDR3 is built from 14 residues. The CDR3 sequence: CASSPVRRGSPLHF. The CDR3 nucleotides are TGCGCCAGCAGCCCAGTTCGGAGGGGTTCACCCCTCCACTTT.

This clonotype showed up many times. The chain has TRBV20-1 and TRBJ2-2; 8 bases are a match to TRBD1. V lost 6 bases and J lost 6; bases outside the gene matches: 12. Germline loops: CDR1 DFQATT, CDR2 SNEGSKA (reference sequence). The CDR3 sequence is 15 residues long. The chain's CDR3 is CSAFTGGLLAGELFF. The CDR3 DNA reads as TGCAGTGCCTTCACAGGGGGTCTCTTGGCCGGGGAGCTGTTTTTT.

This clonotype came up many times. The chain combines TRBV18 with TRBJ2-7; 12 nucleotides align to TRBD2. V was pared by 3 bases and J by 3 bases, with 3 bases of the junction left unmatched. The CDR3 has 15 amino acids. In germline, CDR1 is KGHSH, CDR2 LQKENI. CDR3 amino acids: CASSPGLAGIYEQYF. CDR3 in DNA: TGTGCCAGCTCACCGGGACTAGCGGGCATCTACGAGCAGTACTTC.

The genes are TRBV7-8 and TRBJ2-5, with 8 bases aligning to TRBD2. Losses at the gene ends were 0 bases for V and 7 bases for J; bases not matched to a gene: 10. Per germline, CDR1 SGHVS and CDR2 FQNEAQ. The CDR3 has 16 amino acids. This chain's CDR3 is CASSLAPGLVEVTQYF. The CDR3 nucleotides are TGTGCCAGCAGCTTAGCGCCGGGACTAGTTGAGGTGACCCAGTACTTC.

This clonotype was seen ten or more times. The chain links TRBV5-1 to TRBJ2-1; 9 nucleotides agree with TRBD2. CDR1 and CDR2 from the germline V gene are SGHRS and YFSETQ. After removal of 0 bases from V and 0 bases from J, the junction contained 16 bases not matched to a gene. This CDR3 has 21 residues. The CDR3 protein is CASSLARREGQTPSSYNEQFF. The CDR3 coding sequence is TGCGCCAGCAGCTTGGCCAGGCGGGAGGGCCAAACGCCGAGCTCCTACAATGAGCAGTTCTTC.